This T cell receptor (beta chain) was recovered during a study of blood T cell repertoires in COVID-19 (dated by TCRdb to between 2020 and 2021). For the study in its entirety: The collaborator samples originated in the United States, Italy and Spain and spanned the acute and convalescent phases of COVID-19. A freely available public database, intended as a resource for researchers studying the immune response to SARS-CoV-2, is where the repertoires were released. The samples were drawn from two sources: the first 160 participants of the ongoing ImmuneRACE study, and 1,000 to 1,500 subjects contributed by 6 global collaborators. Sample metadata almost always included a de-identified subject ID, COVID-19 status, age in years and sex. The prospective study material was composed of cDNA or gDNA derived from T cells, B-cell-depleted T cells, or PBMCs. Subjects who had been exposed to COVID-19, were actively infected with it, or had recovered from it provided the deeply sampled blood TCRbeta repertoires that made up the dataset. Where available, HLA class I and class II types were taken from metadata supplied by the sample provider and were not determined by assay-based typing. Study-level results and caveats: Clinical and demographic metadata were provided uncurated, with the amount varying by source and participant.

TCRbeta CDR3 regions were amplified from genomic DNA by means of the immunoSEQ Assay, a bias-controlled multiplex PCR. Per the source publication's procedure: Within the assay, amplification of reference gene primers was used to estimate how many nucleated cells each sample contained. To quantify the absolute abundance of each unique TCRbeta CDR3 rearrangement, sequence reads were collapsed and filtered. For each sample, productive Simpson clonality was calculated as the square root of Simpson's diversity index over productive rearrangements. TCRdb carries this immuneACCESS record with in-frame sequences only. Its versions omit some clonotypes, under half of them owing to an unresolved V gene in the studies checked, with the rest unexplained. That table furnishes V, J and clone size, whereas the DNA furnished D and trimming. This sample lists about 280,000 clones; 70% to 90% were detected once. The top ten clones comprise 9.5% to 11% of the sample.

Whole blood was collected in K2EDTA tubes by collaborating institutions according to the institutions' own protocols. For TCRbeta analysis, collaborators shipped samples as frozen whole blood, isolated PBMCs, or DNA extracted from either of those sample types. This clone occurred a few times. This clone's antigen is unknown. No base quality values were provided; no much bigger clone lies one nucleotide off. The TCR originated in a woman in her 70s with acute or convalescent COVID-19. Sequencing input: peripheral blood.

The DNA reads as follows: TGCGCCAGCAGCTTGGGACAGGTTACCGGGGAGCTGTTTTTT. It encodes CASSLGQVTGELFF. The chain links TRBV5-1 with TRBJ2-2, and perhaps TRBD1 as D gene, on 6 matching bases. V lost 0 bases and J lost 5 bases; the stretch between them is 8 bases long. CDR1 and CDR2 are read off the germline V gene as SGHRS and YFSETQ. Inclusive of the bounding cysteine and phenylalanine, the CDR3 is 14 residues long. The sequence is cut down to CDR3 DNA, 42 bases in frame from base 1.